This TCR beta chain was captured in a study of siplizumab effects on memory and regulatory T cells. Here immunoSEQ multiplex PCR was the method, and the copy in TCRdb shows in-frame clones only, minus some. The sample carries over 85,000 clones, roughly 96% recorded once. Study conclusions and caveats: The average Treg-derived proportion among mappable alloreactive CD4+ clones was 68.8% with siplizumab versus about 28% in controls.

About this clone: What it binds is not known.

Trimming took 3 bases from V and 3 from J; bases not matched to a gene: 7. Germline CDR1 is MDHEN and CDR2 is SYDVKM. The CDR3 has 15 amino acids. The receptor's source is a human donor in good health. The chain combines TRBV28 with TRBJ2-7, with TRBD1 identical over 8 bases. Material for sequencing was naive CD4+ T cells sorted from blood. The CDR3 is CASSFRDRPVYEQYF. The CDR3 region has the DNA TGTGCCAGCAGTTTCCGGGACAGGCCAGTCTACGAGCAGTACTTC.